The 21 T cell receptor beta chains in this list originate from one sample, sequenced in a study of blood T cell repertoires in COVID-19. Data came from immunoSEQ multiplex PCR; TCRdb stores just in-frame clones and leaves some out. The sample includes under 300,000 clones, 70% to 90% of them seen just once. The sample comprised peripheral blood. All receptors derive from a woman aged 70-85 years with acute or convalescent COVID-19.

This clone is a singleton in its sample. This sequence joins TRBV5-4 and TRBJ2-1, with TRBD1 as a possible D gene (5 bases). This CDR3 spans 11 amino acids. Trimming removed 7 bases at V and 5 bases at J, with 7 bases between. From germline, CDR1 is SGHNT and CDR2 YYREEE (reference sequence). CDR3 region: CASGAHNEQFF. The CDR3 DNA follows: TGTGCCAGCGGGGCCCACAATGAGCAGTTCTTC.

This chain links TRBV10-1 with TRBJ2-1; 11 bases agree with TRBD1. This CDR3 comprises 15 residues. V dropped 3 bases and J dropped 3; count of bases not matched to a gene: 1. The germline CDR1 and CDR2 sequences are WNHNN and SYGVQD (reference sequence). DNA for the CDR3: TGCGCCAGCAGTGATGGGACAGGGGGCTACAATGAGCAGTTCTTC. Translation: CASSDGTGGYNEQFF.

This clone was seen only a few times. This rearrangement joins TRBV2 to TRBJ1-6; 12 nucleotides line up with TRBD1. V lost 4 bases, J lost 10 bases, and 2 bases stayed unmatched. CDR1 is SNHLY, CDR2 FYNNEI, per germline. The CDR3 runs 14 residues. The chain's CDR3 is CASSVGTGGSPLHF. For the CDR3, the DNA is TGTGCCAGCAGTGTGGGGACAGGGGGCTCACCCCTCCACTTT.

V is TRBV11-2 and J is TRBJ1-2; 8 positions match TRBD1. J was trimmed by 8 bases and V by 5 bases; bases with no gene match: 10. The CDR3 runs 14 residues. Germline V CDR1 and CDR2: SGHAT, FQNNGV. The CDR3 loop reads CASSAPGRGLGYTF. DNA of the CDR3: TGTGCCAGCAGCGCGCCCGGCAGGGGGCTGGGCTACACCTTC.

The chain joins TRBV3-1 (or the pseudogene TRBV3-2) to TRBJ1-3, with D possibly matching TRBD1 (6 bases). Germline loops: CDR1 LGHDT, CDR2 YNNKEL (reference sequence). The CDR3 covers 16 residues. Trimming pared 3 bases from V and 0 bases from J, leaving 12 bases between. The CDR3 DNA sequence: TGTGCCAGCAGCCAGGGGGACACAAGCTCTGGAAACACCATATATTTT. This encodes CASSQGDTSSGNTIYF.

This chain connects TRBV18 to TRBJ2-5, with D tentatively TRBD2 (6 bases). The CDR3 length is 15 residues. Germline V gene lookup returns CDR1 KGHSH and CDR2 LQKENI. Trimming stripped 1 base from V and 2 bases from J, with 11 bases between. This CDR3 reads CASSPQHGGQETQYF. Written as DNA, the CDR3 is TGTGCCAGCTCACCACAACACGGGGGACAAGAGACCCAGTACTTC.

The CDR3 nucleotides are TGTGCCAGCAGCCAGGGGACAGTGGCGGAAGAGCAGTACTTC. Amino acids: CASSQGTVAEEQYF. The chain carries TRBV4-2 and TRBJ2-7; 7 bases match TRBD1. Germline CDR1 is LGHNA and CDR2 is YNFKEQ. The ends lost 3 bases at V and 7 bases at J; junction bases unmatched: 9. This CDR3 region has 14 residues.

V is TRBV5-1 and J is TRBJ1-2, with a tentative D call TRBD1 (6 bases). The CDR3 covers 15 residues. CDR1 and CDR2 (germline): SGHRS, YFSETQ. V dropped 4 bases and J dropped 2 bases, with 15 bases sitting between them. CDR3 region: CASSLITGTNYGYTF. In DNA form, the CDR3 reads TGCGCCAGCAGCCTGATCACAGGGACCAACTATGGCTACACCTTC. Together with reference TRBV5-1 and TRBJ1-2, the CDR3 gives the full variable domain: KAGVTQTPRYLIKTRGQQVTLSCSPISGHRSVSWYQQTPGQGLQFLFEYFSETQRNKGNFPGRFSGRQFSNSRSEMNVSTLELGDSALYLCASSLITGTNYGYTFGSGTRLTVV.

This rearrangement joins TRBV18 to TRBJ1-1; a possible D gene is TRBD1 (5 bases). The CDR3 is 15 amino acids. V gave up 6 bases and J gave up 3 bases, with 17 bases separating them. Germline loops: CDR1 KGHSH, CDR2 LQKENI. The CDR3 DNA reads TGTGCCAGCTCGTACTCCGGGACTTTAGACACTGAAGCTTTCTTT. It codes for CASSYSGTLDTEAFF.

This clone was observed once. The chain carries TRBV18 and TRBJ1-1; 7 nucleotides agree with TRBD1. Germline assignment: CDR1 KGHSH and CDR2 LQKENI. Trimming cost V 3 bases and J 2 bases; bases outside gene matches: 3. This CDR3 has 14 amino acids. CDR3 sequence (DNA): TGTGCCAGCTCACCGCGACAGGGAAACACTGAAGCTTTCTTT. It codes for CASSPRQGNTEAFF.

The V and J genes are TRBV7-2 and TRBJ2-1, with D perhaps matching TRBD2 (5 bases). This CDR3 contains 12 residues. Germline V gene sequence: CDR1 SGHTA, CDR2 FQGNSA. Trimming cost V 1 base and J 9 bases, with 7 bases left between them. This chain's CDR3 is CASSLDGGEQFF. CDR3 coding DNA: TGTGCCAGCAGCTTAGATGGAGGTGAGCAGTTCTTC.

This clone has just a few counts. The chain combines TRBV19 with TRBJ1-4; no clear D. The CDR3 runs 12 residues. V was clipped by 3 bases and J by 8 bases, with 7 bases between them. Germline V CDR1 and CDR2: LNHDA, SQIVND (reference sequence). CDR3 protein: CASSIRGEKLFF. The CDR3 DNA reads TGTGCCAGTAGTATCCGCGGCGAAAAACTGTTTTTT.

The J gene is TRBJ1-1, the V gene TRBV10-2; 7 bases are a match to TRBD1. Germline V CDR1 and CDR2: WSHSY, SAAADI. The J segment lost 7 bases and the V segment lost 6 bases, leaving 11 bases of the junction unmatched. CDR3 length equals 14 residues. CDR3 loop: CASRAWTGEGEAFF. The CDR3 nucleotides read TGCGCCAGCAGGGCATGGACAGGCGAAGGTGAAGCTTTCTTT.

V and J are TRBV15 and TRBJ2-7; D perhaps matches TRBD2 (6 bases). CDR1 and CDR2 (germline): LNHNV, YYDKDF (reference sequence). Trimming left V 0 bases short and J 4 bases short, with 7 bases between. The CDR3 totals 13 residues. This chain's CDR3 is CATSRDGRYEQYF. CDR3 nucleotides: TGTGCCACCAGCAGAGATGGGAGGTACGAGCAGTACTTC.

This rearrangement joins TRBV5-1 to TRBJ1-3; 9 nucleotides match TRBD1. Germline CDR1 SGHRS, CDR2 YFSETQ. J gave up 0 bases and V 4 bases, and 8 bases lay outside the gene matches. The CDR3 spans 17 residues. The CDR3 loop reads CASSPGQGGSSGNTIYF. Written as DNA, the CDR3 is TGCGCCAGCAGCCCGGGACAGGGAGGCAGCTCTGGAAACACCATATATTTT. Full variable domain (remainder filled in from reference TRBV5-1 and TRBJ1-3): KAGVTQTPRYLIKTRGQQVTLSCSPISGHRSVSWYQQTPGQGLQFLFEYFSETQRNKGNFPGRFSGRQFSNSRSEMNVSTLELGDSALYLCASSPGQGGSSGNTIYFGEGSWLTVV.

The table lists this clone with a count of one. This CDR3 reads CASSPNSRDTHSNQPQHF. CDR3 DNA: TGTGCCAGCAGCCCTAACTCCCGGGACACCCATAGCAATCAGCCCCAGCATTTT. The V and J genes are TRBV11-3 and TRBJ1-5, with TRBD1 as a possible D gene (6 bases). Between the trimmed V and J ends, which lost 5 bases and 0 bases, there was a span of 20 bases. The germline V gene encodes CDR1 SGHNT and CDR2 YENEEA. The CDR3 has 18 amino acids.

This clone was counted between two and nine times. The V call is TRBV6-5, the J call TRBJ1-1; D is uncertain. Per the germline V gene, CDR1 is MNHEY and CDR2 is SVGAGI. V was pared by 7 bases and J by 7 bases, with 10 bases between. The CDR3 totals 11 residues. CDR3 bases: TGTGCCAGCAAGGAGGGCTATGAAGCTTTCTTT. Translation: CASKEGYEAFF.

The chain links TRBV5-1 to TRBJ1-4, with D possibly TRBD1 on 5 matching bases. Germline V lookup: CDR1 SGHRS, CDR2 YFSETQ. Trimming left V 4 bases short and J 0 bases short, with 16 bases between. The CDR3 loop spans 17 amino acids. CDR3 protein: CASSPGRGIPTNEKLFF. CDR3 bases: TGCGCCAGCAGCCCCGGACGGGGGATTCCAACTAATGAAAAACTGTTTTTT.

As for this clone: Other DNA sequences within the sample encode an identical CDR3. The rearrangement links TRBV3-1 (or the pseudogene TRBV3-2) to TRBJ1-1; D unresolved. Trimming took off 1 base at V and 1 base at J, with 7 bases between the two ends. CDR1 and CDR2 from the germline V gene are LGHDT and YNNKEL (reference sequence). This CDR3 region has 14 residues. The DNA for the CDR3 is TGTGCCAGCAGCCAAGTCGGAGGGAACACTGAAGCTTTCTTT. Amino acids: CASSQVGGNTEAFF.

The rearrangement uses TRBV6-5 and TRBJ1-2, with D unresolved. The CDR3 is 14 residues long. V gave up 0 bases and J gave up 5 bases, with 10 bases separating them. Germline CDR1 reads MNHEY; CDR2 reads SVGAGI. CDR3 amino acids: CASSYSGGLYGYTF. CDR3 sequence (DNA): TGTGCCAGCAGTTACTCGGGAGGGTTATATGGCTACACCTTC.

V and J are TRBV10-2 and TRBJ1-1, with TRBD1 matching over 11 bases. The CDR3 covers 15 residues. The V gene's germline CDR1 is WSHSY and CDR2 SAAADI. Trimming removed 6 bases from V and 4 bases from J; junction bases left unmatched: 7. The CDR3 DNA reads TGCGCCAGCAGAGCCGGGACAGGGGGATCCACTGAAGCTTTCTTT. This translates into CASRAGTGGSTEAFF.